Shown below are 27 T cell receptor beta chains from a single sample sequenced in a study of metastatic and nonmetastatic thyroid tumors. Each patient went into thyroid surgery without having received any treatment. TCRdb reassembled clones from the PCR reads with MiXCR. The sample lists about 22,000 clones, roughly 18% occurring once. Sequencing was done on a sample of adjacent normal tissue. These receptors originate from a male donor with papillary thyroid cancer or a benign thyroid nodule (not recorded which). Some clones in this sample may be carry-over from other donors' samples.

The gene calls are TRBV19 and TRBJ2-1; no firm D call. The CDR3 extends over 12 amino acids. V was shortened by 6 bases and J by 7 bases, with 10 bases between the two germline ends. The germline CDR1 and CDR2 sequences are LNHDA and SQIVND (reference sequence). The CDR3 protein is CASSSSRNEQFF. CDR3 in DNA: TGTGCCAGTAGCTCCTCTAGAAATGAGCAGTTCTTC.

The table lists this clone with many counts. The chain is built from TRBV7-9 and TRBJ1-5; D is unresolved. CDR1 SEHNR and CDR2 FQNEAQ come from the germline V gene (reference sequence). V was trimmed by 4 bases and J by 0 bases, leaving 4 bases between them. The CDR3 is 13 residues long. CDR3 residues: CASSSNSNQPQHF. CDR3 DNA sequence: TGTGCCAGCAGCTCGAATAGCAATCAGCCCCAGCATTTT.

This chain joins TRBV11-2 and TRBJ2-1; D call uncertain. This CDR3 region has 17 residues. Germline V gene sequence: CDR1 SGHAT, CDR2 FQNNGV. Trimming removed 10 bases from V and 1 base from J, with 23 bases in between. In DNA form, the CDR3 reads TGTGCCATCACCTCGCATAGGGCTTCCCGGTCCTACAATGAGCAGTTCTTC. Its translation is CAITSHRASRSYNEQFF.

The chain uses TRBV11-2 and TRBJ2-1; D uncertain. V dropped 2 bases and J dropped 2 bases, with 7 bases sitting between them. The CDR3 is 14 amino acids. Germline loops: CDR1 SGHAT, CDR2 FQNNGV. The CDR3 bases are TGTGCCAGCAGCTTAATCTCGCCCTACAATGAGCAGTTCTTC. Translating it yields CASSLISPYNEQFF.

This clone was picked up many times. The chain joins TRBV5-1 to TRBJ2-2; perhaps TRBD1 as D (7 bases). The germline V gene has CDR1 SGHRS and CDR2 YFSETQ. The V end was cut by 3 bases, the J end by 3 bases, with 21 bases between. The CDR3 totals 18 residues. The CDR3 DNA follows: TGCGCCAGCAGCTACTACAGGGGTAGGCGGGACTACACCGGGGAGCTGTTTTTT. It is translated as CASSYYRGRRDYTGELFF.

This clone was seen ten or more times. The CDR3 nucleotides read TGTGCCAGCAGCGAAGGGGGGACCCAGTACTTC. It translates to CASSEGGTQYF. The V gene is TRBV3-1, the J gene TRBJ2-5; D might be TRBD1 (6 bases). V lost 5 bases to trimming and J lost 7 bases, with 8 bases between them. The V gene's germline CDR1 is LGHDT and CDR2 YNNKEL (reference sequence). CDR3 length: 11 residues.

This clone was recorded at least ten times. V gene TRBV4-1 combines with J gene TRBJ1-2; possible D gene TRBD1, 6 bases. V was pared by 4 bases and J by 2 bases, with 17 bases between. This CDR3 has 16 amino acids. Germline CDR1 reads MGHRA; CDR2 reads YSYEKL. In DNA, the CDR3 is TGCGCCAGCAGCCCTTGGGGGGCAGGGCCCAACTATGGCTACACCTTC. It is translated as CASSPWGAGPNYGYTF.

The V call is TRBV2, the J call TRBJ1-1; D unclear. The V gene's germline CDR1 is SNHLY and CDR2 FYNNEI. Trimming stripped 6 bases from V and 3 bases from J, with 11 bases between. The CDR3 totals 13 residues. The CDR3 loop reads CASSVELDTEAFF. CDR3 DNA sequence: TGTGCCAGCAGCGTAGAGTTGGACACTGAAGCTTTCTTT.

This clone was seen repeatedly, ten times or more. The chain is built from TRBV7-2 and TRBJ2-1; 14 bases are a match to TRBD2. With V trimmed by 4 bases and J by 11 bases, 7 bases remained unmatched. Germline lookup yields CDR1 SGHTA and CDR2 FQGNSA. This CDR3 has 15 residues. Here the CDR3 reads CASSSRLAGGPKQFF. Written as DNA, the CDR3 is TGTGCCAGCAGCTCCAGACTAGCGGGAGGGCCAAAGCAGTTCTTC.

This clone was counted at least ten times. The chain couples TRBV7-2 to TRBJ2-1; weak D call: TRBD2 (5 bases). The CDR3 is made up of 14 amino acids. The germline V and J ends were trimmed by 1 base and 5 bases, with 9 bases remaining between them. Germline CDR1 SGHTA, CDR2 FQGNSA. CDR3 protein: CASSLVGDNNEQFF. CDR3 nucleotide sequence: TGTGCCAGCAGCTTAGTGGGAGATAACAATGAGCAGTTCTTC.

This clone has only a few counts. A read error may produce the germline difference seen at one junction end. Distinct nucleotide sequences in the sample also encode this CDR3. The CDR3 region has the DNA TGTGCTAGAAGGGGGGCAGGCCACTCTGGTGCCAACTTCCTGACTTTC. It translates to CARRGAGHSGANFLTF. The chain recombines TRBV6-7 with TRBJ2-6, with D possibly called TRBD1 or TRBD2 (6 bases each). TRBV6-7 is labeled an ORF, and its function is uncertain. The CDR3 consists of 16 residues.

This clone was seen at least ten times. The chain is built from TRBV5-1 and TRBJ1-5; D is ambiguous. Germline V gene data show CDR1 as SGHRS and CDR2 as YFSETQ. With 0 bases removed from V and 4 bases from J, the gap between germline ends came to 8 bases. This CDR3 is 14 amino acids long. The CDR3 nucleotides read TGCGCCAGCAGCTTGGAGGGAGGAAATCAGCCCCAGCATTTT. Translation: CASSLEGGNQPQHF. Drawing the rest from reference TRBV5-1 and TRBJ1-5, the complete variable domain is KAGVTQTPRYLIKTRGQQVTLSCSPISGHRSVSWYQQTPGQGLQFLFEYFSETQRNKGNFPGRFSGRQFSNSRSEMNVSTLELGDSALYLCASSLEGGNQPQHFGDGTRLSIL.

Comments on this clone: Its ends do not fully match the called genes, so a read error is possible. The CDR3 loop reads CASSPGALAGYNGQFF. The CDR3 DNA is TGTGCCAGCAGCCCAGGGGCTCTAGCGGGGTACAATGGGCAGTTCTTC. V usage is TRBV5-5 and J usage is TRBJ2-1, with 9 bases fitting TRBD2. The CDR3 runs 16 residues. Germline values: CDR1 SGHKS, CDR2 YYEKEE (reference sequence).

This clone qualifies as medium-sized. The chain combines TRBV20-1 with TRBJ2-1, with D perhaps TRBD2 (5 bases). V lost 1 base and J 2 bases, leaving 6 bases between the germline ends. The germline CDR1 and CDR2 sequences are DFQATT and SNEGSKA (reference sequence). This CDR3 contains 13 residues. CDR3 protein: CSARGGAYNEQFF. CDR3 sequence (DNA): TGCAGTGCTAGAGGGGGAGCCTACAATGAGCAGTTCTTC.

The chain has TRBV10-3 and TRBJ2-7; 8 nucleotides agree with TRBD1. The CDR3 sequence is 14 residues long. V shed 6 bases, J shed 0 bases, and the junction held 4 bases outside the gene matches. Germline V gene data show CDR1 as ENHRY and CDR2 as SYGVKD. The CDR3 region is CAIREGQASYEQYF. The CDR3 DNA is TGTGCCATCAGGGAGGGACAGGCCTCCTACGAGCAGTACTTC.

This clone has ten or more counts. The chain couples TRBV5-6 to TRBJ1-6; D remains unclear. V was cut by 0 bases and J by 2 bases, with 9 bases left in between. The CDR3 length is 16 residues. CDR1 and CDR2 (germline): SGHDT, YYEEEE. The CDR3 nucleotides are TGTGCCAGCAGCTTGGCGAGCATACCCTATAATTCACCCCTCCACTTT. Translation: CASSLASIPYNSPLHF.

The V gene is TRBV28, the J gene TRBJ2-7; D is unresolved. V dropped 6 bases and J dropped 2 bases, with 5 bases sitting between them. This CDR3 region has 11 residues. Germline V CDR1 and CDR2: MDHEN, SYDVKM. The CDR3 loop reads CASSMAYEQYV. In DNA form, the CDR3 reads TGTGCCAGCAGCATGGCCTACGAGCAGTACGTC.

There are many counts of this clone. This rearrangement joins TRBV10-3 to TRBJ1-3, with D possibly matching TRBD1 (5 bases). The germline V and J ends were trimmed by 0 bases and 0 bases, with 9 bases remaining between them. Germline CDR1 reads ENHRY; CDR2 reads SYGVKD. CDR3 length equals 16 residues. CDR3 region: CAISESQATSGNTIYF. CDR3 coding DNA: TGTGCCATCAGTGAGTCACAGGCTACCTCTGGAAACACCATATATTTT.

This chain joins TRBV7-2 and TRBJ1-1, with no clear D. CDR1 SGHTA and CDR2 FQGNSA come from the germline V gene. The CDR3 runs 13 residues. V was pared by 5 bases and J by 1 base, with 8 bases between. The CDR3 reads CASSVKKNTEAFF. As DNA, the CDR3 is TGTGCCAGCAGCGTCAAAAAGAACACTGAAGCTTTCTTT.

In DNA, the CDR3 is TGTGCCACCAGGGGCCCAGGGACTGAGCAGTTCTTC. Protein product: CATRGPGTEQFF. V and J are TRBV24-1 and TRBJ2-1; the D call may be TRBD1 or TRBD2 (5 bases each). Germline V CDR1 and CDR2: KGHDR, SFDVKD. V gave up 7 bases and J gave up 9 bases, with 12 bases separating them. The CDR3 sequence is 12 residues long.

This rearrangement joins TRBV4-1 to TRBJ2-3; D remains ambiguous. The CDR3 loop spans 15 amino acids. Between the trimmed V and J ends, which lost 1 base and 1 base, there was a span of 9 bases. Germline V gene data show CDR1 as MGHRA and CDR2 as YSYEKL. The CDR3: CASSQAGRGTDTQYF. The CDR3 DNA reads as TGCGCCAGCAGCCAAGCCGGACGCGGCACAGATACGCAGTATTTT.

Concerning this clone: Relative to the germline gene, one junction end is altered; a read error may explain this. The chain uses TRBV7-3 and TRBJ1-1; 8 nucleotides line up with TRBD1. The CDR3 sequence is 14 residues long. CDR1 and CDR2 (germline): SGHTA, FQGTGA. CDR3 coding DNA: TGTGCCAGCACCCCCGGACAGGGAGGCACTGAATCTTTCTTT. The encoded protein is CASTPGQGGTESFF.

In its sample, this clone is medium-sized (0.01 to 0.1%). The DNA for the CDR3 is TGTGCCAGCAGGAATCAGAATGAGCAGTTCTTC. Amino acid sequence: CASRNQNEQFF. J is TRBJ2-1 and V is TRBV6-2 or TRBV6-3; D gene ambiguous. The CDR3 spans 11 residues. V was shortened by 6 bases and J by 7 bases, with 7 bases between the two germline ends. The germline CDR1 and CDR2 sequences are MNHEY and SVGEGT.

This clone was seen at least ten times. This chain connects TRBV7-3 to TRBJ2-7; D is undetermined. Trimming removed 1 base at V and 3 bases at J, with 13 bases between. In germline, CDR1 is SGHTA, CDR2 FQGTGA. This CDR3 region has 15 residues. The CDR3 bases are TGTGCCAGCAGCTTAATTCCCCGTGCCGTCTACGAGCAGTACGTC. Translated: CASSLIPRAVYEQYV.

This clone was seen ten or more times. V usage is TRBV6-2 or TRBV6-3 and J usage is TRBJ2-3; no firm D call. CDR1 and CDR2 (germline): MNHEY, SVGEGT. V gave up 5 bases and J gave up 4 bases, with 16 bases separating them. The CDR3 runs to 15 residues. Here the CDR3 reads CASSQMTRVADTQYF. The CDR3 coding sequence is TGTGCCAGCAGTCAAATGACCCGGGTCGCAGATACGCAGTATTTT.

This clone is deemed medium-sized. The V and J genes are TRBV24-1 and TRBJ2-7; TRBD2 aligns across 9 bases. V shed 9 bases and J 10 bases; nucleotides not matched to a gene: 6. The length of the CDR3 is 11 residues. The V gene's germline CDR1 is KGHDR and CDR2 SFDVKD. The CDR3, as DNA: TGTGCCACCTTCCAGCGGGGGGACCAGTACGTC. It is translated as CATFQRGDQYV.

This clone was recorded at least ten times. This chain uses TRBV12-3 or TRBV12-4 with TRBJ1-5; no clear D gene. With 2 bases removed from V and 4 bases from J, the gap between germline ends came to 27 bases. The CDR3 is 20 amino acids. The CDR3 loop reads CASSLTPTLGFSGPNQPQHF. The DNA of the CDR3 is TGTGCCAGCAGTTTAACCCCAACCCTGGGGTTTTCCGGCCCAAATCAGCCCCAGCATTTT.